Listed below are T cell receptor beta chains from one sample, sequenced in a study of CD8+ T cells in alopecia areata. Here immunoSEQ multiplex PCR was the method, and the copy in TCRdb shows in-frame clones only, minus some. The table shows some 170,000 clones, with around 63% occurring only once. Sample: CD4+ T cells sorted from blood, taken at week 0. These receptors were collected from a human donor with alopecia areata. CDR3s include the opening cysteine and the closing phenylalanine or tryptophan. D genes are given only for firm matches. The size field is filled for only some rows; it gives once, few, many or a size class.

clone_size d_call j_call v_call cdr3_aa cdr3_nt
many . TRBJ2-1 TRBV29-1 CSVVGETSNEQFF TGCAGCGTTGTCGGTGAGACGAGCAATGAGCAGTTCTTC
. TRBD1 TRBJ1-4 TRBV5-1 CASSRGTATNEKLFF TGCGCCAGCAGCCGCGGGACAGCAACTAATGAAAAACTGTTTTTT
. . TRBJ2-2 TRBV4-1 CASSQDSSGAPTGELFF TGCGCCAGCAGCCAAGATAGTTCTGGGGCACCCACCGGGGAGCTGTTTTTT
. . TRBJ2-3 TRBV5-1 CASSLVQGLRGTDTQYF TGCGCCAGCAGCTTGGTCCAGGGACTAAGGGGGACTGATACGCAGTATTTT
. . TRBJ1-4 TRBV4-3 CASSQGINEKLFF TGCGCCAGCAGCCAAGGGATTAATGAAAAACTGTTTTTT
. . TRBJ1-1 TRBV7-2 CASSFSGDNTEAFF TGTGCCAGCAGCTTCTCGGGGGACAACACTGAAGCTTTCTTT
. . TRBJ2-7 TRBV10-3 CAIHPGATTSYEQYF TGTGCCATCCATCCGGGGGCCACCACCTCCTACGAGCAGTACTTC
. . TRBJ2-7 TRBV7-9 CASSFLTVRSEQYF TGTGCCAGCAGCTTTCTGACAGTTAGGAGCGAGCAGTACTTC
. . TRBJ1-2 TRBV13 CASSLEDYGYTF TGTGCCAGCAGCTTAGAAGACTATGGCTACACCTTC
. . TRBJ1-2 TRBV9 CASSATGDVLYGYTF TGTGCCAGCAGCGCGACCGGGGATGTACTCTATGGCTACACCTTC
. TRBD1 TRBJ1-1 TRBV29-1 CSGRQGGEAFF TGCAGCGGCCGACAGGGAGGGGAAGCTTTCTTT
. TRBD2 TRBJ2-1 TRBV30 CAWSLGSGTYNEQFF TGTGCCTGGAGTCTCGGGAGCGGGACGTACAATGAGCAGTTCTTC
few . TRBJ1-2 TRBV11-2 CASSLDSRTYGYTF TGTGCCAGCAGCTTAGACAGCCGGACCTATGGCTACACCTTC
. TRBD1 TRBJ2-1 TRBV4-3 CASSLDDRDHEQFF TGCGCCAGCAGCCTGGATGACAGGGACCATGAGCAGTTCTTC
. . TRBJ2-1 TRBV28 CASSPPRNEQFF TGTGCCAGCAGTCCCCCCAGGAATGAGCAGTTCTTC
few TRBD1 TRBJ2-7 TRBV6-5 CASISTGMGYEQYF TGTGCCAGCATATCGACAGGGATGGGCTACGAGCAGTACTTC
. . TRBJ2-3 TRBV29-1 CSVRGRLGDTQYF TGCAGCGTTCGAGGGAGGCTTGGAGATACGCAGTATTTT
. TRBD2 TRBJ2-1 TRBV25-1 CASSEFPRASGGHNEQFF TGTGCCAGCAGTGAATTCCCCCGAGCTAGCGGGGGTCACAATGAGCAGTTCTTC
once . TRBJ2-1 TRBV9 CASSVVGLSYNEQFF TGTGCCAGCAGCGTAGTAGGTCTATCCTACAATGAGCAGTTCTTC
. . TRBJ1-2 TRBV30 CAWVRGESYGYTF TGTGCCTGGGTCCGGGGGGAGAGCTATGGCTACACCTTC
. . TRBJ2-6 TRBV25-1 CASSDYGPSSGANVLTF TGTGCCAGCAGTGATTACGGGCCCTCCTCTGGGGCCAACGTCCTGACTTTC
. . TRBJ2-5 TRBV11-3 CASSRGGLAVQETQYF TGTGCCAGCAGCAGAGGGGGTCTAGCCGTCCAAGAGACCCAGTACTTC
. . TRBJ1-5 TRBV7-9 CASSRDSNQPQHF TGTGCCAGCAGCCGGGACAGCAATCAGCCCCAGCATTTT
. . TRBJ2-2 TRBV29-1 CSVEAPYGELFF TGCAGCGTTGAAGCTCCCTATGGGGAGCTGTTTTTT
. . TRBJ2-3 TRBV29-1 CSVDSTDTQYF TGCAGCGTTGACAGTACAGATACGCAGTATTTT
. TRBD1 TRBJ2-6 TRBV7-6 CASSLTGAGANVLTF TGTGCCAGCAGCCTGACAGGGGCTGGGGCCAACGTCCTGACTTTC
few . TRBJ2-1 TRBV5-1 CASSLDGTVSNEQFF TGCGCCAGCAGCTTGGACGGGACGGTATCCAATGAGCAGTTCTTC
. TRBD1 TRBJ2-7 TRBV7-2 CASSPRGIYEQYF TGTGCCAGCAGCCCCAGGGGGATCTACGAGCAGTACTTC
. TRBD1 TRBJ2-7 TRBV5-1 CASSLVGQGAREQYF TGCGCCAGCAGCTTGGTTGGACAGGGGGCGCGGGAGCAGTACTTC
. TRBD1 TRBJ1-1 TRBV9 CASSVGGAGGFTEAFF TGTGCCAGCAGCGTAGGTGGTGCAGGGGGCTTCACTGAAGCTTTCTTT
. . TRBJ1-2 TRBV5-1 CASSPDRSYGYTF TGCGCCAGCAGCCCCGACAGGTCCTATGGCTACACCTTC
once TRBD1 TRBJ2-7 TRBV28 CASTTGTYEQYF TGTGCCAGTACGACAGGGACATACGAGCAGTACTTC
once TRBD1 TRBJ2-1 TRBV11-2 CASSSVAGQGAREQFF TGTGCCAGCAGCTCCGTAGCGGGACAGGGGGCGCGGGAGCAGTTCTTC